This T cell receptor beta chain was recovered during a study of blood T cell repertoires in COVID-19 (TCRdb year 2020). About the study as a whole: Samples covering the acute and convalescent phases of COVID-19 were provided by collaborators in the United States, Italy and Spain. Where available, HLA class I and class II types were taken from metadata supplied by the sample provider and were not determined by assay-based typing. The material from the prospective study consisted of cDNA or gDNA derived from T cells, B-cell-depleted T cells, or PBMCs. Nearly every sample came with metadata listing a de-identified subject ID, COVID-19 status, age in years and sex. A freely available public database, intended as a resource for researchers studying the immune response to SARS-CoV-2, is where the repertoires were released. The samples were drawn from two sources: the first 160 participants of the ongoing ImmuneRACE study, and fewer than 1,500 subjects contributed by 6 global collaborators. The dataset comprised deeply sampled blood TCRbeta repertoires from subjects exposed to, actively infected with, or recovered from COVID-19.

The junction shows trimming of 1 base on V and 7 bases on J, and the gene matches do not reach 8 bases of it. In the germline V gene (reference sequence), CDR1 corresponds to LGHDT and CDR2 to YNNKEL. The CDR3 runs 16 residues from the cysteine to the phenylalanine. Kept here is only the CDR3 DNA, which spans 48 bases and is read in frame from base 1. A single count supports this clone. This receptor's antigen is unknown. Base qualities are missing; no much larger clone stands one base away. TCRbeta CDR3 regions were amplified from genomic DNA using the immunoSEQ Assay, a bias-controlled multiplex PCR. The paper's data handling went like this. The number of nucleated cells in each sample was estimated from the amplification of reference gene primers within the assay. To quantify the absolute abundance of each unique TCRbeta CDR3 rearrangement, sequence reads were collapsed and filtered. For each sample, productive Simpson clonality was calculated as the square root of Simpson's diversity index across productive rearrangements. TCRdb took this table from immuneACCESS and kept in-frame rearrangements with V and J called. Such tables lack part of the clones; where checked against another copy, unresolved V genes explain under half of the gap, and the rest is unexplained. Clonal size and the V and J genes are those of that table, whereas D and trimming came from the DNA. The sample table contains about 110,000 clones; only one count was recorded for around 74% of them. 19% of the sample is taken by the ten largest.

The collaborating institutions used their own protocols to collect whole blood in K2EDTA tubes. For TCRbeta analysis, collaborator samples were shipped as frozen whole blood, as isolated PBMCs, or as DNA extracted from either sample type. General study outcomes and caveats: Clinical and demographic metadata were provided uncurated, with the amount varying by source and participant.

The clonotype originates from a woman aged 70-85 years with acute or convalescent COVID-19. Sequencing was done on a sample of peripheral blood. The V and J segments used are TRBV3-1 (or the pseudogene TRBV3-2) and TRBJ2-7; TRBD1 aligns with 12 central bases. The nucleotide sequence is TGTGCCAGCAGCCAAGCACCGGGACAGGGGGCGAAAGAGCAGTACTTC. This gives the protein CASSQAPGQGAKEQYF.